These 13 T cell receptor beta chains were all obtained from the same sample, sequenced in a study of blood T cell repertoires in COVID-19. Profiling relied on immunoSEQ multiplex PCR, and the TCRdb table lists in-frame clones only, not all of them. The profile covers around 340,000 clones, with around four fifths appearing a single time and roughly 3% taken by the ten largest. Material: peripheral blood. The receptors shown here come from a man aged 25 to 40 with active or convalescent COVID-19.

The chain combines TRBV6-2 or TRBV6-3 with TRBJ2-3, with TRBD2 matching 12 bases. From germline, CDR1 is MNHEY and CDR2 SVGEGT. The CDR3 extends over 16 amino acids. V was clipped by 4 bases and J by 2 bases; unmatched bases: 4. For the CDR3, the DNA is TGTGCCAGCAGTTCCCGGACTAGCGGGGACACAGATACGCAGTATTTT. Its translation: CASSSRTSGDTDTQYF.

The chain combines TRBV6-2 or TRBV6-3 with TRBJ1-6; a possible D gene is TRBD1 (6 bases). Per the germline V gene, CDR1 is MNHEY and CDR2 is SVGEGT. The CDR3 contains 13 residues. Trimming took off 6 bases at V and 8 bases at J, with 11 bases between the two ends. Here the CDR3 reads CASSDRPDSPLHF. CDR3 nucleotides: TGTGCCAGCAGCGACAGGCCGGATTCACCCCTCCACTTT.

The chain is built from TRBV5-1 and TRBJ1-1; D perhaps matches TRBD1 (5 bases). Germline CDR1 is SGHRS and CDR2 is YFSETQ. There are 15 residues in the CDR3. V dropped 0 bases and J dropped 5 bases, with 14 bases sitting between them. Written as DNA, the CDR3 is TGCGCCAGCAGCTTGGTGGGCGCTGGGGGGACTGAAGCTTTCTTT. This encodes CASSLVGAGGTEAFF.

This clone was seen a handful of times. The chain couples TRBV4-3 to TRBJ2-6; a weak D match, TRBD1 (5 bases). The germline V and J ends were trimmed by 0 bases and 0 bases, with 15 bases remaining between them. Germline V lookup: CDR1 LGHNA, CDR2 YSLEER. CDR3 size: 19 residues. This CDR3 is CASSQEVGAFFSGANVLTF. The DNA of the CDR3 is TGCGCCAGCAGCCAAGAGGTAGGGGCGTTCTTCTCTGGGGCCAACGTCCTGACTTTC.

This sequence joins TRBV2 and TRBJ1-4; D gene ambiguous. Deletions cut 3 bases from V and 7 bases from J, with 12 bases between. The CDR3 totals 14 residues. Per germline, CDR1 SNHLY and CDR2 FYNNEI. CDR3 amino acids: CASSENEGTEKLFF. The CDR3 coding sequence is TGTGCCAGCAGTGAGAACGAGGGAACTGAAAAACTGTTTTTT.

This clone was seen a few times. The chain joins TRBV24-1 to TRBJ1-3; TRBD1 might be the D (6 bases). V was trimmed by 4 bases and J by 4 bases, leaving 10 bases between them. Germline lookup yields CDR1 KGHDR and CDR2 SFDVKD. The CDR3 runs 14 residues. The CDR3 protein is CATSDPTGGNTIYF. DNA of the CDR3: TGTGCCACCAGTGACCCAACAGGGGGAAACACCATATATTTT.

Here the CDR3 DNA reads TGTGCCAGCTCACTGGGCAGACTGAACACTGAAGCTTTCTTT. Its protein product is CASSLGRLNTEAFF. The chain is built from TRBV18 and TRBJ1-1, with D unresolved. Looked up from germline, CDR1 is KGHSH and CDR2 is LQKENI. V was cut by 4 bases and J by 0 bases, with 9 bases left in between. CDR3 length: 14 amino acids.

This clone appeared once. The rearrangement links TRBV6-2 or TRBV6-3 to TRBJ1-5, with 7 bases identical to TRBD1. CDR1 MNHEY and CDR2 SVGEGT come from the germline V gene. The CDR3 loop spans 17 amino acids. J was trimmed by 4 bases and V by 0 bases; bases with no gene match: 9. CDR3 nucleotides: TGTGCCAGCAGTTACTCGGCCGGGGACAGCGGAAATCAGCCCCAGCATTTT. Translation gives CASSYSAGDSGNQPQHF.

This clone was picked up one time. Other DNA sequences in the same sample also yield this CDR3. J is TRBJ2-7 and V is TRBV19, with TRBD1 identical over 7 bases. The CDR3 sequence is 13 residues long. Trimming at V came to 3 bases and at J to 7 bases, leaving 6 bases not matched to a gene. From germline, CDR1 is LNHDA and CDR2 SQIVND (reference sequence). CDR3 bases: TGTGCCAGTAGTATTGACAGGGAGTATGAGCAGTACTTC. It yields the protein CASSIDREYEQYF.

This clone appeared once. The rearrangement links TRBV30 to TRBJ1-2; D might be TRBD1 (6 bases). Germline CDR1 GTSNPN, CDR2 SVGIG (reference sequence). This CDR3 is 13 amino acids long. With 7 bases removed from V and 8 bases from J, the gap between germline ends came to 20 bases. The CDR3, as DNA: TGTGCCTCCCGAGCCGACAGGCTCGGAGGCTACACCTTC. As protein: CASRADRLGGYTF.

The chain carries TRBV28 and TRBJ1-4; TRBD1 matches 7 bases. The junction had 2 bases not matched to a gene; V was cut back by 5 bases and J by 2 bases. From germline, CDR1 is MDHEN and CDR2 SYDVKM. This CDR3 comprises 14 residues. In DNA, the CDR3 is TGTGCCAGCAGTAGACAGGGCACTAATGAAAAACTGTTTTTT. Protein: CASSRQGTNEKLFF.

The CDR3 protein is CASSSDGVNTEAFF. The CDR3 DNA sequence: TGCGCCAGCAGCTCGGACGGGGTAAACACTGAAGCTTTCTTT. The chain carries TRBV5-1 and TRBJ1-1; no clear D. The germline V gene encodes CDR1 SGHRS and CDR2 YFSETQ. Trimming shortened V by 3 bases and J by 2 bases, and 11 bases separated the two germline ends. The CDR3 length is 14 residues.

The chain links TRBV3-1 (or the pseudogene TRBV3-2) to TRBJ2-7; TRBD1 agrees at 8 bases. The CDR3 covers 12 residues. CDR1 LGHDT and CDR2 YNNKEL come from the germline V gene (reference sequence). Losses at the gene ends were 8 bases for V and 3 bases for J; bases not matched to a gene: 3. CDR3 nucleotides: TGTGCCAGCCAAGGACAGGGCTACGAGCAGTACTTC. Its protein product is CASQGQGYEQYF.